The present T cell receptor beta chain was sequenced within a study of OX40 agonist ivuxolimab in advanced cancers. Overall study context: Six ivuxolimab dose levels, 0.01 to 10 mg/kg, were given intravenously every 2 weeks. Head and neck, renal cell, melanoma or hepatocellular carcinoma were the cancers that dose-escalation patients had. Study findings and constraints: The antigen specificity of the peripheral T cells (those that were expanded) was not determined. At doses 0.1 to 3.0 mg/kg, CD4+ and CD8+ clones expanded.

Repertoires were generated with immunoSEQ multiplex PCR, while TCRdb's copy carries only in-frame clones and drops some. The sample has about 79,000 clones, around 85% seen once. V dropped 2 bases and J dropped 0 bases, with 20 bases sitting between them. The CDR3 sequence is 19 residues long. From germline, CDR1 is SGHAT and CDR2 FQNNGV. For this clone: Its specificity is unknown.

Sequenced here: CD4+ or CD8+ T cells sorted from blood, sampled in a trial of the OX40 agonist ivuxolimab. This chain uses TRBV11-2 with TRBJ2-1; unclear D gene. The receptor comes from an adult with an advanced solid tumor such as melanoma, head and neck, liver or kidney cancer. The CDR3 is CASSLPPRSQPSSYNEQFF. CDR3 bases: TGTGCCAGCAGCTTACCCCCCCGCTCGCAACCGAGCTCCTACAATGAGCAGTTCTTC. The full variable domain, completed using reference TRBV11-2 and TRBJ2-1, is EAGVAQSPRYKIIEKRQSVAFWCNPISGHATLYWYQQILGQGPKLLIQFQNNGVVDDSQLPKDRFSAERLKGVDSTLKIQPAKLEDSAVYLCASSLPPRSQPSSYNEQFFGPGTRLTVL.